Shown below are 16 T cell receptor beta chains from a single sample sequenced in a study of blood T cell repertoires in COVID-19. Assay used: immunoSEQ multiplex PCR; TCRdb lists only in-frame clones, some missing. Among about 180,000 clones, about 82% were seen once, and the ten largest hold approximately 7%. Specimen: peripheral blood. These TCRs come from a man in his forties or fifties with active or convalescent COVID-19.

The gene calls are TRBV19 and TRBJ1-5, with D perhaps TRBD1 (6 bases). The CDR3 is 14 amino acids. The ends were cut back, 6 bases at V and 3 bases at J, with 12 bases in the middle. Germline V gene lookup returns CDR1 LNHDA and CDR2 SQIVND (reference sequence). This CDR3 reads CASRGDIFNQPQHF. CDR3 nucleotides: TGTGCCAGTAGAGGGGACATCTTCAATCAGCCCCAGCATTTT. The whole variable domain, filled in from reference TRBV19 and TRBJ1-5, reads DGGITQSPKYLFRKEGQNVTLSCEQNLNHDAMYWYRQDPGQGLRLIYYSQIVNDFQKGDIAEGYSVSREKKESFPLTVTSAQKNPTAFYLCASRGDIFNQPQHFGDGTRLSIL.

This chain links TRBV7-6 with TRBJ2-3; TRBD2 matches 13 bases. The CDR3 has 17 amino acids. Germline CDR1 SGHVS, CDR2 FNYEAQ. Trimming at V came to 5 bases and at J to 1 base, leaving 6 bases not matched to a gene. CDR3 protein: CASSEGLAGVRTDTQYF. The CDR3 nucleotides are TGTGCCAGCAGCGAAGGACTAGCGGGAGTACGCACAGATACGCAGTATTTT. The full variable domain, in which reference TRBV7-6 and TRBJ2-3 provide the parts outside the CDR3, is GAGVSQSPRYKVTKRGQDVALRCDPISGHVSLYWYRQALGQGPEFLTYFNYEAQQDKSGLPNDRFSAERPEGSISTLTIQRTEQRDSAMYRCASSEGLAGVRTDTQYFGPGTRLTVL.

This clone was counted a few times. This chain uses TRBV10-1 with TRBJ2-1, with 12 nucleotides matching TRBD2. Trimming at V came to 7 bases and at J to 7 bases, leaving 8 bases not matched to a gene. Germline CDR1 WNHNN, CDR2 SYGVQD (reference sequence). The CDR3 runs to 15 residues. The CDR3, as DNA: TGCGCCAGCATGGGACTAGCGGGCTGTTATAATGAGCAGTTCTTC. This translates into CASMGLAGCYNEQFF.

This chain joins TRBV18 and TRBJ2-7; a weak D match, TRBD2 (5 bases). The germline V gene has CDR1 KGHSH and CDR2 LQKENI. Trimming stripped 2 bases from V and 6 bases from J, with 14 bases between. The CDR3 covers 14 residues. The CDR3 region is CASSPGAGLGEQYF. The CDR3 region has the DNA TGTGCCAGCTCACCAGGCGCTGGACTGGGCGAGCAGTACTTC. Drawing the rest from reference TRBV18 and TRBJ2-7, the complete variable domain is NAGVMQNPRHLVRRRGQEARLRCSPMKGHSHVYWYRQLPEEGLKFMVYLQKENIIDESGMPKERFSAEFPKEGPSILRIQQVVRGDSAAYFCASSPGAGLGEQYFGPGTRLTVT.

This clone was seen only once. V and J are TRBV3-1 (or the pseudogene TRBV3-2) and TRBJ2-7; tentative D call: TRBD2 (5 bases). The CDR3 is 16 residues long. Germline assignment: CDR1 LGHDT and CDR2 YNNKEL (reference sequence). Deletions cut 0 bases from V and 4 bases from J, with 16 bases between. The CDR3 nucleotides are TGTGCCAGCAGCCAAGATTTTCGGGGTTTAGGATACGAGCAGTACTTC. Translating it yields CASSQDFRGLGYEQYF.

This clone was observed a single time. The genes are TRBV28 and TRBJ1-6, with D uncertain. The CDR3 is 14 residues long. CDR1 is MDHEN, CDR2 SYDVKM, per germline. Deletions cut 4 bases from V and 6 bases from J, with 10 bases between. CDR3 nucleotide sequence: TGTGCCAGCAGTTCAGGCACAGTTAATTCACCCCTCCACTTT. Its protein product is CASSSGTVNSPLHF.

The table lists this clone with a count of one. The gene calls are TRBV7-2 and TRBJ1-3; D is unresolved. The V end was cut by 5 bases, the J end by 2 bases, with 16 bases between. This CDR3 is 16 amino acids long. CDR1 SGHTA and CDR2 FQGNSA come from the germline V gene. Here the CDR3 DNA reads TGTGCCAGCAGCATGAGGGCCTCGGTCACTGGAAACACCATATATTTT. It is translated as CASSMRASVTGNTIYF.

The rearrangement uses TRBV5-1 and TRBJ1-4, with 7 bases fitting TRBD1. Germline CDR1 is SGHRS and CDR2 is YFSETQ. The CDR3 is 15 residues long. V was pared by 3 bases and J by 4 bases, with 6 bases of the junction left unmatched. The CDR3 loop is CASSSQGTLNEKLFF. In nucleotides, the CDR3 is TGCGCCAGCAGCTCACAGGGGACCCTTAATGAAAAACTGTTTTTT.

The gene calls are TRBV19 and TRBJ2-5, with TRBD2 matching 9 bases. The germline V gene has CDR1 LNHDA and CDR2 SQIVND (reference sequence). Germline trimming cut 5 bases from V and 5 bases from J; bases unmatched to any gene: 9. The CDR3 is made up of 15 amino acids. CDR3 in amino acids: CASSGQRGVWETQYF. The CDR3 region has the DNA TGTGCCAGTAGTGGCCAGCGGGGGGTGTGGGAGACCCAGTACTTC.

Here the CDR3 DNA reads TGCGCCAGCAGCTTACGGACAGGGGAGAACACTGAAGCTTTCTTT. This codes for CASSLRTGENTEAFF. The chain couples TRBV5-1 to TRBJ1-1, with TRBD1 identical over 9 bases. This CDR3 has 15 amino acids. V lost 2 bases and J lost 1; bases outside the gene matches: 3. Germline CDR1 SGHRS, CDR2 YFSETQ.

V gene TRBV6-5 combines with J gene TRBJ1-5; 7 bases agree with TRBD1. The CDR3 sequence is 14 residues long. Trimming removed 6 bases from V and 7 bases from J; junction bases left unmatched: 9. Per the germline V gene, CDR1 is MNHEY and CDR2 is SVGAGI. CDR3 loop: CASRRVQGQQPQHF. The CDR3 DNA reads TGTGCCAGCAGACGCGTACAGGGGCAGCAGCCCCAGCATTTT.

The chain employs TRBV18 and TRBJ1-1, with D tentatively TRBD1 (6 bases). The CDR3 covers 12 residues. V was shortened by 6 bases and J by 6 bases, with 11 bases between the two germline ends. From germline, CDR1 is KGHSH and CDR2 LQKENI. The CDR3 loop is CASSTGGPEAFF. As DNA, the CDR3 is TGTGCCAGCTCGACGGGGGGGCCTGAAGCTTTCTTT.

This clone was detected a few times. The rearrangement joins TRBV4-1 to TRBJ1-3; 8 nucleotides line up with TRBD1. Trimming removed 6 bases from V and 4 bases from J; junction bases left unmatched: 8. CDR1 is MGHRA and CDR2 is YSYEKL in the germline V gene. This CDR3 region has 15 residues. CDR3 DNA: TGCGCCAGCAGTCGGGACGGGACAGGAGGAAACACCATATATTTT. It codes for CASSRDGTGGNTIYF.

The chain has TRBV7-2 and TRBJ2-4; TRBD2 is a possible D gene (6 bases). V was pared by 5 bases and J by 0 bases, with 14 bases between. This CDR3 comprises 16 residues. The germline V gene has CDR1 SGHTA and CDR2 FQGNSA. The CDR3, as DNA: TGTGCCAGCAGCATTATTAGCGGACTAGCCAAAAACATTCAGTACTTC. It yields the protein CASSIISGLAKNIQYF.

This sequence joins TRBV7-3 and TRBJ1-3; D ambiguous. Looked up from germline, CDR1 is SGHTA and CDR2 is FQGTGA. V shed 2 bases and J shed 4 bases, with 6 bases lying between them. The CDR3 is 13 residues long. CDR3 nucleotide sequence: TGTGCCAGCAGCTTATCAGGAGGAAACACCATATATTTT. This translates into CASSLSGGNTIYF.

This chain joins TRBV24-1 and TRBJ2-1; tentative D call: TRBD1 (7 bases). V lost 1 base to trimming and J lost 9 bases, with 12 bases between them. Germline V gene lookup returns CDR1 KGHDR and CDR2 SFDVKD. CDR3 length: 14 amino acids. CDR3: CATSDLRQGLEQFF. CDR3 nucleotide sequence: TGTGCCACCAGTGATTTAAGACAGGGACTTGAGCAGTTCTTC.